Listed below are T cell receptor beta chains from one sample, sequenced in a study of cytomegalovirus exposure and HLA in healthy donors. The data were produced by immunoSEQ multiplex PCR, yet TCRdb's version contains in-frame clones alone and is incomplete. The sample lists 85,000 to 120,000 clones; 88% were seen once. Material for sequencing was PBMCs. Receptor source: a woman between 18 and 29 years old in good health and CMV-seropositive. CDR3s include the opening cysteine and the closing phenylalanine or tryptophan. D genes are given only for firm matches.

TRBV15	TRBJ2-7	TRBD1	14	CATSSDRSSYEQYF
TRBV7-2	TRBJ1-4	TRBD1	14	CASRPDRANEKLFF
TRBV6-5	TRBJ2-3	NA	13	CASMAGFTDTQYF
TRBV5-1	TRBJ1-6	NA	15	CASSLGQLDNSPLHF
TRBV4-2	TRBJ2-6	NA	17	CASSQDRGSSGANVLTF
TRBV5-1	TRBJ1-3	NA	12	CASSSGGNTIYF
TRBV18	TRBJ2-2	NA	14	CASSPSGNTGELFF
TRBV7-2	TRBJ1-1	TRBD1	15	CASSLALLQGAEAFF
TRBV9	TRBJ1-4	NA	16	CASSLGAGFAGEKLFF
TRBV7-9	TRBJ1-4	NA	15	CASSLVASSNEKLFF
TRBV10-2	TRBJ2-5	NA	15	CASSEIQPFQETQYF
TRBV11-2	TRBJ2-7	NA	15	CASSLSDRSSYEQYF
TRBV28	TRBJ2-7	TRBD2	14	CASSLPSGGVGQYF
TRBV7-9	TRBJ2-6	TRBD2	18	CASSLNQAGGSGANVLTF
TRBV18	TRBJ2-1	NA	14	CASSPRRETDEQFF
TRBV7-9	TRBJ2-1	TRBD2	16	CASSFARLAGGYEQFF
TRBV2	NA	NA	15	CASSEGRGGHYEQYF
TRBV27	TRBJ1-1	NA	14	CASSLWQGNTEAFF
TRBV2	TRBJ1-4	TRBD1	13	CASRGTGVEKLFF
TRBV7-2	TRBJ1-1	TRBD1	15	CASSFEGARGTEAFF
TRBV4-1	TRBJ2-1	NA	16	CASSPRLADSYNEQFF
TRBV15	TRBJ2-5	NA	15	CATSRGTGQVETQYF
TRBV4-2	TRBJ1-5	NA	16	CASSQYREGSNQPQHF
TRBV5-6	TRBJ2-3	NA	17	CASSIPRLVSPTDTQYF
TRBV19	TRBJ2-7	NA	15	CASSIGAGPAYEQYF
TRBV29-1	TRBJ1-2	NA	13	CSVYIGGSYGYTF
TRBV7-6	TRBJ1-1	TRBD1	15	CASSQATGVGTEAFF
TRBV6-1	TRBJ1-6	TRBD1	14	CASRTGAGNSPLHF
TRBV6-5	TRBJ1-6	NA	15	CASSYSVGDNSPLHF
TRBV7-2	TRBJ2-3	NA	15	CASSFGLGGTDTQYF
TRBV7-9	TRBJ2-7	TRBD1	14	CASSKTGGDYEQYF
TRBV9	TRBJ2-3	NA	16	CASSVERDKSTDTQYF
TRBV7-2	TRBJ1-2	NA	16	CASSFARFAGNYGYTF
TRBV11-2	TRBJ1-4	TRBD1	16	CASSLGTGGEGEKLFF
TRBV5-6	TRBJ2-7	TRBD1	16	CASSFGLGQAAYEQYF
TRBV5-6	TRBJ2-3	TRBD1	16	CASSLGTGYSTDTQYF
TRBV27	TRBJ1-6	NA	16	CASSLWGDMGYSPLHF
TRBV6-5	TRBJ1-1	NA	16	CASSYSRDSGNTEAFF
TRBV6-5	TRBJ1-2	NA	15	CASSYSIRGLGGYTF
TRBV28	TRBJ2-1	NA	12	CASSSLRNEQFF
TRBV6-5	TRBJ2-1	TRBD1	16	CASSYEGTGQENEQFF
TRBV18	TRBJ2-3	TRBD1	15	CASSRLQGSTDTQYF
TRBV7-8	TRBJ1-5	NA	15	CASSLLGVLGQPQHF
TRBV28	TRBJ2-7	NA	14	CASSASRGSYEQYF
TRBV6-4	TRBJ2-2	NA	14	CASSATGLTGELFF
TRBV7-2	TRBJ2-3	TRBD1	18	CASSFPTKLGGRVDTQYF
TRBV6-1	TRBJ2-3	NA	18	CASSEEQWGSTGPDTQYF
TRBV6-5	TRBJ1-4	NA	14	CASSYGRTSEKLFF
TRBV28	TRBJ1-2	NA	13	CASSPQITYGYTF
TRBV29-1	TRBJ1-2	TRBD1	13	CSVARRQGGGYTF
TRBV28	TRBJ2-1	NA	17	CASSLSLGAGAHNEQFF
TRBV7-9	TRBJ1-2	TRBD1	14	CASSLVGQGNGYTF
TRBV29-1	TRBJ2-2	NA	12	CSVERFTGELFF
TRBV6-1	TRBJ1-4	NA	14	CASSTGPTNEKLFF